This T cell receptor (beta chain) emerged from a study of T cells in Graves' hyperthyroidism and ophthalmopathy. Study outcomes and limitations: From stable hyperthyroidism, ophthalmopathy was separated by a 13 V-J model. Appearing also in blood were most of the thyroid clonotypes expanded above 0.001.

Between the trimmed V and J ends, which lost 3 bases and 4 bases, there was a span of 16 bases. CDR1 is DFQATT, CDR2 SNEGSKA, per germline (reference sequence). The CDR3 loop spans 14 amino acids. This clonotype occurred many times. The antigen is undetermined. RNA transcripts served as the template for amplifying TCR beta CDR3 regions. HTBI primers were used for first-round RT-PCR of the TCR CDR3. MiXCR, run by TCRdb on the multiplex PCR reads, gives a single entry per CDR3 protein. Found here are around 620,000 distinct CDR3 sequences, about half of them singletons; the top ten hold 15% to 20%. This clonotype was obtained from an adult woman with Graves' disease, either hyperthyroidism or ophthalmopathy (not recorded which). The J gene is TRBJ2-7, the V gene TRBV20-1, with a tentative D call TRBD1 (5 bases). The sample taken for sequencing was peripheral blood or thyroid tissue (not recorded which). The CDR3 protein is CSASYEGATYEQYF. In DNA, the CDR3 is TGCAGTGCTAGTTATGAAGGGGCCACGTACGAGCAGTACTTC.